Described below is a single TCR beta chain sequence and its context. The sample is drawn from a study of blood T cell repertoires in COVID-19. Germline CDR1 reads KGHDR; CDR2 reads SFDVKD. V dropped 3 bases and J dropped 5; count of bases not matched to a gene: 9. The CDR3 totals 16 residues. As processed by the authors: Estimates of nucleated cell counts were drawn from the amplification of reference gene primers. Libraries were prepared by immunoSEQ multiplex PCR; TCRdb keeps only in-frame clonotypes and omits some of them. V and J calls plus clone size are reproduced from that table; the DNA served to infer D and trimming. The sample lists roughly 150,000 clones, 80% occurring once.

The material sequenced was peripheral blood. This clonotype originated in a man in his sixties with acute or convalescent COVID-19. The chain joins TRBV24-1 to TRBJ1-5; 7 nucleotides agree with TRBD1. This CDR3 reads CATSDAGRGNDQPQHF. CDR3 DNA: TGTGCCACCAGTGATGCAGGCAGGGGGAACGATCAGCCCCAGCATTTT.